This T cell receptor (beta chain) emerged from a study of T cells in Graves' hyperthyroidism and ophthalmopathy. Study-level points and caveats: Most clonotypes expanded in thyroid above 0.001 were likewise present in blood.

This clonotype appeared many times. The antigen remains unidentified. Uncontrolled infection, other autoimmune disease, pregnancy or lactation led to exclusion. After removal of 2 bases from V and 4 bases from J, the junction contained 6 bases not matched to a gene. The CDR3 is made up of 16 amino acids. Germline V gene data show CDR1 as ENHRY and CDR2 as SYGVKD. Amplification of TCR beta CDR3 regions used RNA as the template. HTBI primers drove first-round RT-PCR of the TCR CDR3. TCRdb ran MiXCR on the multiplex PCR reads and lists one entry per CDR3 protein. The data show 500,000 to 750,000 distinct CDR3 sequences, 12% to 15% seen once.

This clonotype was sampled from a woman aged 18-35 years with Graves' ophthalmopathy. Sequenced sample: blood. The chain links TRBV10-3 to TRBJ2-1; 9 bases map to TRBD2. CDR3 sequence reads: CAISEPTSGAYNEQFF. The CDR3, as DNA: TGTGCCATCAGTGAGCCGACTAGCGGAGCTTACAATGAGCAGTTCTTC.